One T cell receptor (beta chain) is described in this entry. Its antigen is unknown. No quality values exist for individual bases; no much larger clone is one base distant. Whole blood was collected in K2EDTA tubes by collaborating institutions according to the institutions' own protocols. For TCRbeta analysis, collaborators shipped samples as frozen whole blood, isolated PBMCs, or DNA extracted from either of those sample types. TCRbeta CDR3 regions were amplified from genomic DNA using the immunoSEQ Assay, a bias-controlled multiplex PCR. On the authors' methods: Nucleated cell counts per sample were estimated from amplification of reference gene primers within the assay. To quantify the absolute abundance of each unique TCRbeta CDR3 rearrangement, sequence reads were collapsed and filtered. For each sample, productive Simpson clonality was calculated by taking the square root of Simpson's diversity index across productive rearrangements. In TCRdb, the immuneACCESS table is reduced to in-frame sequences with V and J assigned. These tables do not hold every clone; where another copy was compared, an unresolved V gene accounts for under half, and the others remain unexplained. That table is the source of V, J and clone size, and D and trimming were worked out from the DNA. In all, the sample holds 250,000 to 350,000 clones, and around 90% of those were seen once. Of the sample, 2% to 3% falls within the top ten clones.

This entry is derived from a study of blood T cell repertoires in COVID-19 (dated by TCRdb to about 2020). Background on the whole study: Collaborator samples came from the United States, Italy and Spain and covered acute and convalescent phases of COVID-19. The material from the prospective study consisted of cDNA or gDNA derived from T cells, B-cell-depleted T cells, or PBMCs. Subjects who had been exposed to COVID-19, were actively infected with it, or had recovered from it provided the deeply sampled blood TCRbeta repertoires that made up the dataset. A freely available public database, intended as a resource for researchers studying the immune response to SARS-CoV-2, is where the repertoires were released. The samples were drawn from two sources: the first 160 participants of the ongoing ImmuneRACE study, and about 1,300 subjects contributed by 6 global collaborators. Sample metadata almost always included a de-identified subject ID, COVID-19 status, age in years and sex. Where available, HLA class I and class II types were obtained from metadata supplied by the sample provider rather than from assay-based typing. Here is what the overall study found, with its caveats: The quantity of clinical and demographic metadata differed by source and by participant and was supplied without curation.

V is reduced by 4 bases and J by 3 bases, leaving a spacing of 17 bases between them. Including the terminal cysteine and phenylalanine, the CDR3 comprises 15 residues. CDR3 DNA is the only sequence kept; it has 45 bases, read in frame from the first base. The germline V gene supplies CDR1 SGHTS and CDR2 YDEGEE. Sequenced material: peripheral blood. The TCR originated in a man between 18 and 35 years old with active or convalescent COVID-19. This sequence uses TRBV5-8 and TRBJ2-7, with a tentative D gene TRBD1 over 5 matching bases. The nucleotides read TGTGCCAGCAGCCTACATACAGGTATCGTCTACGAGCAGTACTTC. It translates to CASSLHTGIVYEQYF.